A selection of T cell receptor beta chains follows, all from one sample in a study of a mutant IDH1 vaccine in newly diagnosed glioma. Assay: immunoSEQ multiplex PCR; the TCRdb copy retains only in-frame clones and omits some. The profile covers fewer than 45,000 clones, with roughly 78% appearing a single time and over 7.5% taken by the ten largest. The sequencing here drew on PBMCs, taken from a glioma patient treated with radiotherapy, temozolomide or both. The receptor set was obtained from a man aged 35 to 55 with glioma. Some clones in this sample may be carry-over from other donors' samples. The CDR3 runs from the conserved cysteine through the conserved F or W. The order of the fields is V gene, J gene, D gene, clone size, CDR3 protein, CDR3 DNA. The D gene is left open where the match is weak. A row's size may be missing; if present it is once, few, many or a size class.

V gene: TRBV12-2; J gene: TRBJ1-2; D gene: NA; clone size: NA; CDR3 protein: CASRLEVFPGYTF; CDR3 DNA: TGTGCAAGTCGCTTAGAAGTCTTTCCTGGCTACACCTTC
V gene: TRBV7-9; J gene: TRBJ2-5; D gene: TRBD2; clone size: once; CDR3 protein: CASSRLAPGETQYF; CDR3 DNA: TGTGCCAGCAGCCGACTAGCGCCTGGAGAGACCCAGTACTTC
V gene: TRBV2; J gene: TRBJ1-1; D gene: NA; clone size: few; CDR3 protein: CASRRQVMNTEAFF; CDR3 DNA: TGTGCCAGCAGGAGACAGGTTATGAACACTGAAGCTTTCTTT
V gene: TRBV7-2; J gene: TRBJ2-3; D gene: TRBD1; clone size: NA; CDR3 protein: CASSLDRQGTDTQYF; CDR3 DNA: TGTGCCAGCAGCTTAGATCGACAGGGGACAGATACGCAGTATTTT
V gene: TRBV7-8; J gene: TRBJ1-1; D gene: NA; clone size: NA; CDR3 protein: CASSSTLGRQIMNTEAFF; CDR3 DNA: TGTGCCAGCAGCTCAACCCTGGGGCGGCAGATAATGAACACTGAAGCTTTCTTT
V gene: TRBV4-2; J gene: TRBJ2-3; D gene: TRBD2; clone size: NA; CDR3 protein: CASSQEEAGGHLLSSTDTQYF; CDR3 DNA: TGTGCCAGCAGCCAAGAGGAGGCGGGGGGCCACCTACTTTCTAGCACAGATACGCAGTATTTT
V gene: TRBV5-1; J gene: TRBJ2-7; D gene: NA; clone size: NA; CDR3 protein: CASSLGAGGSYEQYF; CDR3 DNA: TGCGCCAGCAGCTTGGGGGCCGGGGGCTCCTACGAGCAGTACTTC
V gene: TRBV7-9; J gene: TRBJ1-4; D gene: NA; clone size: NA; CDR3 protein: CASSLGHATNEKLFF; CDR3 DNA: TGTGCCAGCAGCTTAGGGCATGCAACTAATGAAAAACTGTTTTTT
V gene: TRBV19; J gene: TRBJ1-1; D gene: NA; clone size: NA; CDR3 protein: CASMRQNMNTEAFF; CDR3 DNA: TGTGCCAGTATGCGACAGAACATGAACACTGAAGCTTTCTTT
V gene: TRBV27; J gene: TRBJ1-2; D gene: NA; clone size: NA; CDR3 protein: CASSLTGGSSYGYTF; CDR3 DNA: TGTGCCAGCAGTTTAACAGGCGGCTCCTCCTATGGCTACACCTTC
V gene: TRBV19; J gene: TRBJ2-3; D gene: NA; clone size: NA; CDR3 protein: CASSISRRGGQYF; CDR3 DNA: TGTGCCAGTAGTATAAGTCGTCGGGGAGGGCAGTATTTT
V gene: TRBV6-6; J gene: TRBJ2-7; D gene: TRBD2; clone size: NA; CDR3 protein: CASTGPGGRSYEQYF; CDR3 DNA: TGTGCCAGCACCGGACCGGGGGGTCGGTCCTACGAGCAGTACTTC
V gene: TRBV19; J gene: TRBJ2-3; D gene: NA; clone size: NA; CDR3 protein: CASSSRGVATQYF; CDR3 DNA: TGTGCCAGTAGTTCCAGGGGGGTTGCTACGCAGTATTTT
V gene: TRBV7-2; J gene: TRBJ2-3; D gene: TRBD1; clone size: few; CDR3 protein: CASSLRTGEDTQYF; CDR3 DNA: TGTGCCAGCAGCCTTAGGACAGGGGAAGATACGCAGTATTTT
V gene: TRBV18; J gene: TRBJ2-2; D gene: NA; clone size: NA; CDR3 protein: CASSPPDSRNTGELFF; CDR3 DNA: TGTGCCAGCTCACCACCGGACTCGAGAAACACCGGGGAGCTGTTTTTT
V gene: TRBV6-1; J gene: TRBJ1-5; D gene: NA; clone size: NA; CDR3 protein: CASSESRGSQHF; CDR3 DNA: TGTGCCAGCAGTGAATCCAGGGGATCCCAGCATTTT
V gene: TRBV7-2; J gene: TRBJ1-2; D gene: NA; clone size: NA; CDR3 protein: CASSLTPDYGYTF; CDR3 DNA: TGTGCCAGCAGTTTGACTCCTGACTATGGCTACACCTTC
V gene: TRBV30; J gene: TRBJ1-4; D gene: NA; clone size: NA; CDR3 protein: CAWSVLWGYEKLFF; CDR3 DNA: TGTGCCTGGAGTGTACTTTGGGGGTATGAAAAACTGTTTTTT
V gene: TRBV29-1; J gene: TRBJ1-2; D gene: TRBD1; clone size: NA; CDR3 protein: CSADRGQLGYTF; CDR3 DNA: TGCAGCGCTGACAGGGGGCAGCTTGGCTACACCTTC
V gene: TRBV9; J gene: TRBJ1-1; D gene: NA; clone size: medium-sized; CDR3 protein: CASSVEAGRNTEAFF; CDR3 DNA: TGTGCCAGCAGCGTAGAGGCAGGGAGGAACACTGAAGCTTTCTTT
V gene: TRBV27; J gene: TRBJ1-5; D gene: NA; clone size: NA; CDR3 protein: CASSQTLSDQPQHF; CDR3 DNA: TGTGCCAGCAGTCAGACATTGTCGGATCAGCCCCAGCATTTT
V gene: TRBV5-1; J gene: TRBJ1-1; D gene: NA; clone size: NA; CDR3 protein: CASGAQSGNTEAFF; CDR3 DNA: TGCGCCAGCGGCGCTCAAAGCGGAAACACTGAAGCTTTCTTT
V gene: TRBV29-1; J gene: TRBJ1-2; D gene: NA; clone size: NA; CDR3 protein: CSVEGGTYGYTF; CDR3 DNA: TGCAGCGTTGAAGGGGGGACCTATGGCTACACCTTC
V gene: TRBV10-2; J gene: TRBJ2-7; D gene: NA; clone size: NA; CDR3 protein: CASTPSTGVEQYF; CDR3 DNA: TGCGCCAGCACCCCGTCGACTGGGGTGGAGCAGTACTTC
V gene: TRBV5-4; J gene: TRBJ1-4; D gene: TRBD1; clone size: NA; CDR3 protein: CASSFQGAGEKLFF; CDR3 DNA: TGTGCCAGCAGCTTCCAGGGGGCAGGGGAAAAACTGTTTTTT
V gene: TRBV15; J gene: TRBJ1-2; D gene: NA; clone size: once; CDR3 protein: CATRRVLEGYTF; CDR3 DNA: TGTGCCACTCGCCGGGTCCTGGAGGGCTACACCTTC
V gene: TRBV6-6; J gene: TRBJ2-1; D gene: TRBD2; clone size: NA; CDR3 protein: CASFLSSGGLIHEQFF; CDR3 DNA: TGTGCCAGCTTCCTCTCTTCGGGGGGGCTCATCCATGAGCAGTTCTTC
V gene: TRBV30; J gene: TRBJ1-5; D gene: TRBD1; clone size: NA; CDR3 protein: CAWSVPGTGVGNQPQHF; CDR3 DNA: TGTGCCTGGAGTGTACCGGGGACAGGGGTGGGTAATCAGCCCCAGCATTTT
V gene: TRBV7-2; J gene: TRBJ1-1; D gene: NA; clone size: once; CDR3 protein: CASSFPGSGAFF; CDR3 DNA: TGTGCCAGCAGCTTTCCAGGGTCAGGAGCTTTCTTT
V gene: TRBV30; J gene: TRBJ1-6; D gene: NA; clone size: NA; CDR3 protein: CAWSVRRGGESPLHF; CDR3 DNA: TGTGCCTGGAGTGTTCGACGCGGGGGCGAATCACCCCTCCACTTT
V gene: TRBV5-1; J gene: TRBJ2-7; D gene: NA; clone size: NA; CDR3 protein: CASSLDTGSSYEQYF; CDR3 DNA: TGCGCCAGCAGCTTGGATACGGGAAGCTCCTACGAGCAGTACTTC
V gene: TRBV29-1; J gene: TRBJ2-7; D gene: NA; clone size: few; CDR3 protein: CSVGGAYEQYF; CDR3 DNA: TGCAGCGTTGGGGGGGCCTACGAGCAGTACTTC
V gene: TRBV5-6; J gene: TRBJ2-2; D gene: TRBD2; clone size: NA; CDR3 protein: CASSLGPSGGYTGELFF; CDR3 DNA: TGTGCCAGCAGCTTGGGTCCTAGCGGGGGTTACACCGGGGAGCTGTTTTTT
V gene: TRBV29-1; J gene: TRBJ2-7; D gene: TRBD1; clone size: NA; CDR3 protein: CSVDLTGVGGSYEQYF; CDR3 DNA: TGCAGCGTAGATCTTACAGGGGTAGGAGGCTCCTACGAGCAGTACTTC
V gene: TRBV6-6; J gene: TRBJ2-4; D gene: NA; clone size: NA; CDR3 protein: CASSYSSGAVQYF; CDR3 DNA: TGTGCCAGCAGTTACTCTTCAGGGGCCGTTCAGTACTTC
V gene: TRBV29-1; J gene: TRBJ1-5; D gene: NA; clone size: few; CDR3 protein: CSAQGLNQPQHF; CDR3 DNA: TGCAGCGCACAGGGTCTAAATCAGCCCCAGCATTTT
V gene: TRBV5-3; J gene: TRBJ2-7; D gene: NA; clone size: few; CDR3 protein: CARSFPSREVYEQYF; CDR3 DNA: TGTGCCAGAAGCTTCCCCAGCCGAGAGGTTTACGAGCAGTACTTC
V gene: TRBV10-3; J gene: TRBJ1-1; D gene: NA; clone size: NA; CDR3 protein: CAISSSVMNTEAFF; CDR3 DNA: TGTGCCATCAGCTCCTCCGTCATGAACACTGAAGCTTTCTTT
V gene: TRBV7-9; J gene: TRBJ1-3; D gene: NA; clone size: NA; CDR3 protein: CASSLLSSGNTIYF; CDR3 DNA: TGTGCCAGCAGCTTACTGAGCTCTGGAAACACCATATATTTT
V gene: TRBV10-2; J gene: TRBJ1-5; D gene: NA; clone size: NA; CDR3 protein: CASSEPNRVQHF; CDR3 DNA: TGCGCCAGCAGTGAGCCGAACAGAGTCCAGCATTTT
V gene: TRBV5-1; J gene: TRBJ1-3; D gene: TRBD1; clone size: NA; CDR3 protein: CASSLGAGGRNTIYF; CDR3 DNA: TGCGCCAGCAGCTTGGGTGCAGGGGGCAGAAACACCATATATTTT
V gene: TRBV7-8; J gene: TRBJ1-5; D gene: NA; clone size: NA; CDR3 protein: CASSLGLFNQPQHF; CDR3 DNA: TGTGCCAGCAGCTTAGGGCTCTTCAATCAGCCCCAGCATTTT
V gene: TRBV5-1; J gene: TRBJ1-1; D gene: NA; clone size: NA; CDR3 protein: CASRTQPNTEAFF; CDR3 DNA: TGCGCCAGCAGGACCCAGCCGAACACTGAAGCTTTCTTT
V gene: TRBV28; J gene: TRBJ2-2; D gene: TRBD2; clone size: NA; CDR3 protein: CASRLAGPPTGELFF; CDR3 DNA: TGTGCCAGCAGGCTAGCGGGGCCCCCCACCGGGGAGCTGTTTTTT
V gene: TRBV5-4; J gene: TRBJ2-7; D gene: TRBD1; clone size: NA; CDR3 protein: CASSFRDSYYEQYF; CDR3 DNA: TGTGCCAGCAGCTTTAGGGACAGCTACTACGAGCAGTACTTC
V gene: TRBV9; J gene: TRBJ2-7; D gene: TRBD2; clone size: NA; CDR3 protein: CASSVGGVASYEQYF; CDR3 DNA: TGTGCCAGCAGCGTCGGGGGGGTGGCTTCCTACGAGCAGTACTTC
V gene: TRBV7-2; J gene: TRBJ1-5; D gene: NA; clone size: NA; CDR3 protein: CASSLPGYNQPQHF; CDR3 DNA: TGTGCCAGCAGCCTTCCAGGGTATAACCAGCCCCAGCATTTT
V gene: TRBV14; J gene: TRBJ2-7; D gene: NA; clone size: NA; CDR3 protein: CASSQDRRRTYEQYF; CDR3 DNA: TGTGCCAGCAGCCAAGATAGGAGAAGAACCTACGAGCAGTACTTC